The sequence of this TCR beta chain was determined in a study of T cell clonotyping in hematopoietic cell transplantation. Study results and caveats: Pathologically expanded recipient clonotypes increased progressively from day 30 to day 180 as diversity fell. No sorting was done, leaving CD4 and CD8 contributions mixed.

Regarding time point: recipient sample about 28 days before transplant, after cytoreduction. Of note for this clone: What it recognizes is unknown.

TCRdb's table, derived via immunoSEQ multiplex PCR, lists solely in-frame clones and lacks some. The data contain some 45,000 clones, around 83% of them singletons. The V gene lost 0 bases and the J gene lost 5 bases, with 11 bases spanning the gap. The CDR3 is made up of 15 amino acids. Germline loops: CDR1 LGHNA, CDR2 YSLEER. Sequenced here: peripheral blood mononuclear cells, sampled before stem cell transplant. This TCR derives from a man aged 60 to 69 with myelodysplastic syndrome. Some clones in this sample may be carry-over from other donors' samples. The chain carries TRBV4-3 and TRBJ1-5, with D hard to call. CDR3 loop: CASSQDSVGYQPQHF. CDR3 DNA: TGCGCCAGCAGCCAAGATTCTGTGGGGTATCAGCCCCAGCATTTT.